This T cell receptor beta chain was identified in a study of control samples from healthy donors and cancer patients. The ends were cut back, 3 bases at V and 2 bases at J, with 4 bases in the middle. Germline lookup yields CDR1 SEHNR and CDR2 FQNEAQ (reference sequence). CDR3 length: 12 residues. The table came from immunoSEQ multiplex PCR; TCRdb's copy has only in-frame clones and leaves some out. The sample lists over 120,000 clones, about nine tenths seen once, with under 4% in the top ten. On this clone: In the same sample, other DNA sequences code for this CDR3.

Material: blood. This receptor was taken from a man aged 25 to 40 in good health. V and J are TRBV7-9 and TRBJ1-1; D unresolved. The DNA of the CDR3 is TGTGCCAGCAGCTTTAGTAACACTGAAGCTTTCTTT. Residues: CASSFSNTEAFF.